In its sample, the clone carrying this T cell receptor (beta chain) was seen a few times. Its antigen is unidentified. This sample is drawn from a study of T-cell memory formation after mild COVID-19. Study results and caveats: Largely, contracting CD4+ clones fell within CM and EM, and contracting CD8+ clones within EMRA. The appearance of some responding clones in pre-infection memory suggested that cross-reactive memory joined.

The CDR3 contains 18 residues. Trimming took off 2 bases at V and 1 base at J, with 20 bases between the two ends. TCRdb recomputed calls from the 5' RACE reads with MiXCR, one row per CDR3 protein. The top ten clones hold approximately 3.5% of a sample with roughly 250,000 distinct CDR3 sequences, around 17% of them seen once. The clonotype comes from a man aged 18 to 29 who had mild COVID-19 (a few samples of this study predate the infection). Cell type and time point are not known. This chain links TRBV12-3 or TRBV12-4 with TRBJ2-5; TRBD1 might be the D (6 bases). Sequences were obtained from PBMCs or a T cell subset sorted from them (not recorded which). In nucleotides, the CDR3 is TGTGCCAGCAGTTTACTATCGCGGACAGACCTAACCCAAGAGACCCAGTACTTC. It yields the protein CASSLLSRTDLTQETQYF.